A selection of T cell receptor beta chains follows, all from one sample in a study of T cell clones after liver transplantation. The data were produced by immunoSEQ multiplex PCR, yet TCRdb's version contains in-frame clones alone and is incomplete. The sample carries about 120,000 clones, about nine tenths recorded once. The sequencing used CD4+ T cells from blood, collected 12 months after liver transplant. All receptors come from a human patient who received a liver transplant. T cells may partly derive from the graft donor. CDR3s include the opening cysteine and the closing phenylalanine or tryptophan. A D gene is named only where the DNA matches it firmly. Only some rows state a clone size, as once, few, many or a class for expanded clones.

cdr3_nt | cdr3_aa | clone_size | j_call | v_call | d_call
TGTGCCAGCAGTCTCTATCCTACGACGCTCGGGGAGCTGTTTTTT | CASSLYPTTLGELFF | - | TRBJ2-2 | TRBV27 | -
TGTGCCAGCAAGCTTTATCCGGGACAGGGGGCTTCTGGGGCCAACGTCCTGACTTTC | CASKLYPGQGASGANVLTF | - | TRBJ2-6 | TRBV7-2 | TRBD1
TGTGCCAGTAGTATAGGAGGGACTAGCGGGGCCTACAATGAGCAGTTCTTC | CASSIGGTSGAYNEQFF | - | TRBJ2-1 | TRBV19 | TRBD2
TGTGCCAGCAGTCCCGACAGGGGGGGACAAGAGACCCAGTACTTC | CASSPDRGGQETQYF | - | TRBJ2-5 | TRBV7-9 | TRBD1
TGTGCCAGCAGCTTACTGGGGCGTGCAGGGGGGAACACTGAAGCTTTCTTT | CASSLLGRAGGNTEAFF | once | TRBJ1-1 | TRBV7-2 | TRBD1
TGTGCCAGCAAAAGCTCGGCCGCGGCGGATGGCTACACCTTC | CASKSSAAADGYTF | - | TRBJ1-2 | TRBV7-3 | -
TGCGCCAGCAGCCCCACAGGTTACCCAGTAGATACGCAGTATTTT | CASSPTGYPVDTQYF | - | TRBJ2-3 | TRBV5-1 | -
TGTGCCAGCAGCTCGGGACAGGACTACAATGAGCAGTTCTTC | CASSSGQDYNEQFF | - | TRBJ2-1 | TRBV7-2 | TRBD1
TGCGCCAGCAGCGCCTGGGGACAGAAGAACACTGAAGCTTTCTTT | CASSAWGQKNTEAFF | - | TRBJ1-1 | TRBV5-1 | TRBD1
TGTGCCAGCAGCCTTACAGGGGTTGGAAACACCATATATTTT | CASSLTGVGNTIYF | - | TRBJ1-3 | TRBV27 | TRBD1
TGCGCCAGCAGCTTGGGTGAGCCCACAGATACGCAGTATTTT | CASSLGEPTDTQYF | once | TRBJ2-3 | TRBV5-1 | -
TGTGCCAGCAGCGCCGACAGCATCTCTGGGGCCAACGTCCTGACTTTC | CASSADSISGANVLTF | - | TRBJ2-6 | TRBV9 | -
TGTGCCAGTACCGACGTGTCCGATGAGCAGTTCTTC | CASTDVSDEQFF | - | TRBJ2-1 | TRBV19 | -